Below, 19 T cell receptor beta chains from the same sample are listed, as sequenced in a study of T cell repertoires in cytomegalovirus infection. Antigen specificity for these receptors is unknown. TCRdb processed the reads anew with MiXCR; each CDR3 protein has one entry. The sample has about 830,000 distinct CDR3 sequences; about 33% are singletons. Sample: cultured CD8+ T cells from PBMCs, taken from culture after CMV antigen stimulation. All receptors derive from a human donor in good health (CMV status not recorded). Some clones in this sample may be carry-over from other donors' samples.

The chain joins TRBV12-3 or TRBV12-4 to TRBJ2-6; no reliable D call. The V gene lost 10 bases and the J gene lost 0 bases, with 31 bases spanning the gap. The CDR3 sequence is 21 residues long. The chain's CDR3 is CATQFETLRSLPHSGANVLTF. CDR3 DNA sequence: TGTGCCACCCAGTTTGAGACATTGAGATCCCTACCCCACTCTGGGGCCAACGTCCTGACTTTC.

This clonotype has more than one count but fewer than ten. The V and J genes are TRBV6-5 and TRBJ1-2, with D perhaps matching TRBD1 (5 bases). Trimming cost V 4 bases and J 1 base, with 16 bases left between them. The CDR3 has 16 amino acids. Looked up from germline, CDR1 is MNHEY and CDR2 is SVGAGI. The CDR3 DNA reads TGTGCCAGCAGTTCCCGCCGACTCCAGGGTAACTATGGCTACACCTTC. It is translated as CASSSRRLQGNYGYTF.

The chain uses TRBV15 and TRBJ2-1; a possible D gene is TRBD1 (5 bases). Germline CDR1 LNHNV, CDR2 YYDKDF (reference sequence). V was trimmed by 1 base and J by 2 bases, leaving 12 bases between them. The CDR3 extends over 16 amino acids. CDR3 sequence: CATSRGVGRTYNEQFF. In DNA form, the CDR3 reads TGTGCCACCAGCAGAGGGGTGGGGCGCACCTACAATGAGCAGTTCTTC. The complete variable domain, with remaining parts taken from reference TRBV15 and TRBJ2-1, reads DAMVIQNPRYQVTQFGKPVTLSCSQTLNHNVMYWYQQKSSQAPKLLFHYYDKDFNNEADTPDNFQSRRPNTSFCFLDIRSPGLGDTAMYLCATSRGVGRTYNEQFFGPGTRLTVL.

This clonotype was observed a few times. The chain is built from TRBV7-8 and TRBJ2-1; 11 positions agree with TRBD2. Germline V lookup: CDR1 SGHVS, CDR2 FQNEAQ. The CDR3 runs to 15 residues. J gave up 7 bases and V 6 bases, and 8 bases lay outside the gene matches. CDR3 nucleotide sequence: TGTGCCAGCAGTTTTACTAGCGGGGGTTTTAATGAGCAGTTCTTC. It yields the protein CASSFTSGGFNEQFF.

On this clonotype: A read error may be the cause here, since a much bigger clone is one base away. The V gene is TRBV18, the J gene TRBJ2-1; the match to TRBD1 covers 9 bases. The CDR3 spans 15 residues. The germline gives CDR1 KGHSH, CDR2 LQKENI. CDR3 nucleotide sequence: TGTACCACCTCATACTGGGGGACAGGGTACAATGAGCAGTTCTTC. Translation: CTTSYWGTGYNEQFF.

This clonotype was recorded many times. Written as DNA, the CDR3 is TGTGCCAGTGGTTTTCTGGACTCCTACGAGCAGTACTTC. It yields the protein CASGFLDSYEQYF. V usage is TRBV7-2 and J usage is TRBJ2-7; D remains unclear. CDR1 is SGHTA and CDR2 is FQGNSA in the germline V gene. The CDR3 is made up of 13 amino acids. The V end lost 9 bases, the J end lost 0 bases, and 12 bases lay between the germline ends. The variable domain in full, completed from reference TRBV7-2 and TRBJ2-7, reads GAGVSQSPSNKVTEKGKDVELRCDPISGHTALYWYRQSLGQGLEFLIYFQGNSAPDKSGLPSDRFSAERTGGSVSTLTIQRTQQEDSAVYLCASGFLDSYEQYFGPGTRLTVT.

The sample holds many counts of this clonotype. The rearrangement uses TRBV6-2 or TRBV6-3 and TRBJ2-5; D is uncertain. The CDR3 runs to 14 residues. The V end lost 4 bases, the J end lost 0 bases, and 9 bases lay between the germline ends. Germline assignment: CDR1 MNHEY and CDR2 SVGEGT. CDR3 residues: CASSLYTYQETQYF. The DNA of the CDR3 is TGTGCCAGCAGTTTGTATACGTACCAAGAGACCCAGTACTTC.

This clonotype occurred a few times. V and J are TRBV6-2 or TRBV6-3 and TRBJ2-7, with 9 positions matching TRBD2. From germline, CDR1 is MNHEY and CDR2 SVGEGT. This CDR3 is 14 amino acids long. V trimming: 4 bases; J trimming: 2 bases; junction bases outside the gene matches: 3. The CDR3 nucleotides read TGTGCCAGCAGTTTAGCGGGGGCCACCTACGAGCAGTACGTC. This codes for CASSLAGATYEQYV.

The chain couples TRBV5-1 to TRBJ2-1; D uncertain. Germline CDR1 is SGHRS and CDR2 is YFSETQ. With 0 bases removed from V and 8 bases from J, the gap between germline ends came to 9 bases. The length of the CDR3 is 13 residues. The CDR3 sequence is CASSLEPYDEQFF. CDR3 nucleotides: TGCGCCAGCAGCTTGGAACCGTACGATGAGCAGTTCTTC.

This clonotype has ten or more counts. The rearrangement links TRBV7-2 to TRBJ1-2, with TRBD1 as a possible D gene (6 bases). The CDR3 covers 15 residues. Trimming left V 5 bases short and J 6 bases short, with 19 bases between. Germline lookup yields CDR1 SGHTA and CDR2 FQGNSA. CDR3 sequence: CASSPTGGGGDGYTF. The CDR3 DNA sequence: TGTGCCAGCAGCCCGACCGGGGGGGGCGGGGATGGCTACACCTTC.

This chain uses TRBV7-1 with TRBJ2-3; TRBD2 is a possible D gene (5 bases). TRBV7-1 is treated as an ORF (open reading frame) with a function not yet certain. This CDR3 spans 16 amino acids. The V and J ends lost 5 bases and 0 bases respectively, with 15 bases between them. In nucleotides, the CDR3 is TGTGCCAGCAGCCCGAGAAATAGCGCGAGCACAGATACGCAGTATTTT. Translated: CASSPRNSASTDTQYF.

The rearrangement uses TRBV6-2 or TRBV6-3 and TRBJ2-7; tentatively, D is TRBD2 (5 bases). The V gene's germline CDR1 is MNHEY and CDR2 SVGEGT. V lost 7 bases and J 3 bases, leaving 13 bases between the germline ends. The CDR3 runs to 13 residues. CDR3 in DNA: TGTGCCAGCACTACGGGGTCCGGCTACGAGCAGTACGTC. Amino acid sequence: CASTTGSGYEQYV.

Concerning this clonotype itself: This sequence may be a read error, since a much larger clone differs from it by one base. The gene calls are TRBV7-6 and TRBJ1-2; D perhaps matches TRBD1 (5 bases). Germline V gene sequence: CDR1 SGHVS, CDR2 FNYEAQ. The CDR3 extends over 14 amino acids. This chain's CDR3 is CVSSLKGTNYGYTF. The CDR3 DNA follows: TGTGTCAGCAGCTTAAAGGGGACTAACTATGGCTACACCTTC.

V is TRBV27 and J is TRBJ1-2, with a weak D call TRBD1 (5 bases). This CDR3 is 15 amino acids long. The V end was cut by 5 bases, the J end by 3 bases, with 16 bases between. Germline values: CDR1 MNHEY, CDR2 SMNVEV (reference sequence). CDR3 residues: CASSTRRVADYGYTF. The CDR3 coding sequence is TGTGCCAGCAGTACGCGCAGGGTTGCGGACTATGGCTACACCTTC.

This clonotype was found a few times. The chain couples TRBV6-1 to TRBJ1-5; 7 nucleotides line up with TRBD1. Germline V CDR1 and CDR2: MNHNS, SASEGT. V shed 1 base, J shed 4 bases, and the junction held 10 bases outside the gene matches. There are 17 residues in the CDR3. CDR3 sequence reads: CASSEDLGQSENQPQHF. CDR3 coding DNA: TGTGCCAGCAGTGAAGATCTGGGACAGAGCGAAAATCAGCCCCAGCATTTT.

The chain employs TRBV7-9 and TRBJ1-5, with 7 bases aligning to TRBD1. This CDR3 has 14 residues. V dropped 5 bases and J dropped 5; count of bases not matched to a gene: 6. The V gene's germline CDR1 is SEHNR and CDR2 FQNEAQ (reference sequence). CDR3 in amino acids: CASSARDSDQPQHF. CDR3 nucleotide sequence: TGTGCCAGCAGCGCCCGGGACAGTGATCAGCCCCAGCATTTT.

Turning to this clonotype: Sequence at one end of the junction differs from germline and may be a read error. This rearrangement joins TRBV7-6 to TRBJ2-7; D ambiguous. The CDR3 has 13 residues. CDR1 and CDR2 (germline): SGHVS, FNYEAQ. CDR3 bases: TGTGCTAGCAGCTATCTTGGGGACTACGAGCAGTACTTC. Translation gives CASSYLGDYEQYF.

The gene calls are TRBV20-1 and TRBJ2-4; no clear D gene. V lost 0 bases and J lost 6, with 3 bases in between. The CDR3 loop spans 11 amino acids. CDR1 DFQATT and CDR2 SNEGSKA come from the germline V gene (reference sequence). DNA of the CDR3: TGCAGTGCTAGAGATCGAAACATTCAGTACTTC. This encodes CSARDRNIQYF.

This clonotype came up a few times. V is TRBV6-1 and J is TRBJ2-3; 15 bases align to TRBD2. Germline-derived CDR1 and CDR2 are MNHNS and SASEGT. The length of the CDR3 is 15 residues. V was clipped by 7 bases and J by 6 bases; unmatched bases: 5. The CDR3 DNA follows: TGTGCCAGCACCGGGACTAGCGGGGGGCAGGATACGCAGTATTTT. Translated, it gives CASTGTSGGQDTQYF.